The entry below describes one TCR beta chain. With 5 bases removed from V and 1 base from J, the gap between germline ends came to 14 bases. Germline CDR1 reads SNHLY; CDR2 reads FYNNEI. The CDR3 has 15 amino acids. Genomic DNA served as template for TCR beta VDJ and CDR3 profiling. In TCRdb, the reads were re-called with MiXCR into one record per CDR3 protein. The sample lists approximately 250,000 distinct CDR3 sequences, approximately 80% occurring once. The entry originates in a study of CD8+CD57+ T cells in acquired aplastic anemia. For sequencing, patients were chosen who had shown expansion of CD8+CD57+ cells by flow cytometry. The patients, all of them, had severe acquired aplastic anemia. No therapy was given to patients before blood sampling.

Sample: sorted CD4+, CD8+, or CD8+CD57+ T cells (not recorded which) from PBMCs. The receptor was isolated from a human donor with aplastic anemia. This sequence joins TRBV2 and TRBJ1-1; D call uncertain. This CDR3 is CASSSVGGTNTEAFF. The CDR3 DNA follows: TGTGCCAGCAGTAGTGTGGGAGGCACGAACACTGAAGCTTTCTTT.